One and the same sample provided the 6 T cell receptor beta chains below, sequenced in a study of human T cells and chemical hapten exposure. Regarding time point: healthy volunteer bleed at 2 weeks. Blood, whole and unfractionated, served as the source for total RNA extraction. TCRdb re-called the RACE reads through MiXCR, storing one row per CDR3 protein. This table holds about 45,000 distinct CDR3 sequences, about 4.5% found once. Sequences were obtained from whole blood. All receptors come from a human donor in good health. Some clones in this sample may be carry-over from other donors' samples.

The gene calls are TRBV27 and TRBJ1-4; weak D call: TRBD1 (5 bases). The CDR3 is made up of 13 amino acids. With 6 bases removed from V and 8 bases from J, the gap between germline ends came to 13 bases. Germline lookup yields CDR1 MNHEY and CDR2 SMNVEV (reference sequence). The DNA of the CDR3 is TGTGCCAGCAGAGCCAGGGCGAGAGAAAAACTGTTTTTT. It yields the protein CASRARAREKLFF.

Worth noting for this clonotype: A clone one base away is much larger, so this may be a read error. Lacking the conserved final phenylalanine or tryptophan, this CDR3 likely reflects a read error. V is TRBV6-1 and J is TRBJ2-3; 8 bases match TRBD2. The CDR3 is 16 amino acids. The germline gives CDR1 MNHNS, CDR2 SASEGT. V shed 7 bases, J shed 0 bases, and the junction held 9 bases outside the gene matches. CDR3 nucleotide sequence: TGTGCCAGCATGTTATTAGCGGGGTCTAGCACAGATACGCAGTATTCT. This encodes CASMLLAGSSTDTQYS.

The chain combines TRBV28 with TRBJ2-3, with 10 bases that match TRBD2. V lost 8 bases to trimming and J lost 4 bases; unmatched junction nucleotides: 9. Germline V lookup: CDR1 MDHEN, CDR2 SYDVKM. The CDR3 length is 15 residues. CDR3: CASENGTSDADTQYF. CDR3 in DNA: TGTGCCAGCGAGAACGGGACTAGCGATGCAGATACGCAGTATTTT. Filled out from reference TRBV28 and TRBJ2-3, the complete variable domain reads DVKVTQSSRYLVKRTGEKVFLECVQDMDHENMFWYRQDPGLGLRLIYFSYDVKMKEKGDIPEGYSVSREKKERFSLILESASTNQTSMYLCASENGTSDADTQYFGPGTRLTVL.

This clonotype was detected many times. This rearrangement joins TRBV7-9 to TRBJ2-3; D is possibly TRBD2 (5 bases). V was pared by 2 bases and J by 1 base, with 22 bases between. This CDR3 spans 19 amino acids. Looked up from germline, CDR1 is SEHNR and CDR2 is FQNEAQ (reference sequence). The DNA of the CDR3 is TGTGCCAGCAGCTTACCCGGGGTCCGGTCTGCGCGGGGCACAGATACGCAGTATTTT. Protein: CASSLPGVRSARGTDTQYF. The variable domain in full, with the rest retrieved from reference TRBV7-9 and TRBJ2-3, is DTGVSQNPRHKITKRGQNVTFRCDPISEHNRLYWYRQTLGQGPEFLTYFQNEAQLEKSRLLSDRFSAERPKGSFSTLEIQRTEQGDSAMYLCASSLPGVRSARGTDTQYFGPGTRLTVL.

J is TRBJ2-3 and V is TRBV7-9, with 8 positions matching TRBD1. V lost 3 bases to trimming and J lost 1 base; unmatched junction nucleotides: 9. The CDR3 has 17 residues. Per germline, CDR1 SEHNR and CDR2 FQNEAQ (reference sequence). For the CDR3, the DNA is TGTGCCAGCAGCTTTCCCTCCCGGGACAGGCGCACAGATACGCAGTATTTT. Amino acid sequence: CASSFPSRDRRTDTQYF.

This clonotype occurred a few times. The V and J genes are TRBV20-1 and TRBJ2-1; 11 bases line up with TRBD2. J was trimmed by 7 bases and V by 5 bases; bases with no gene match: 16. Germline values: CDR1 DFQATT, CDR2 SNEGSKA (reference sequence). The CDR3 extends over 17 amino acids. CDR3 sequence: CSASPRGLAGGGNEQFF. The DNA for the CDR3 is TGCAGTGCTTCACCTAGGGGGCTAGCGGGAGGAGGAAATGAGCAGTTCTTC.